The 7 T cell receptor beta chains presented below share a single source sample, sequenced in a study of sequential checkpoint blockade in melanoma. Treatment of the sample: randomized to nivolumab then ipilimumab (arm A) or the reverse (arm B). Sequenced by immunoSEQ multiplex PCR; TCRdb stores in-frame clones only, minus some. The sample has roughly 5,100 clones, about 20% seen once. This specimen consisted of tumor tissue (inferred from file names), obtained from a patient given nivolumab and ipilimumab in sequence. These receptors were obtained from a human donor with melanoma.

The chain combines TRBV5-1 with TRBJ2-7, with D perhaps assigned TRBD1 or TRBD2 (5 bases each). The CDR3 spans 14 residues. Trimming took 3 bases from V and 1 from J, leaving 11 bases between them. Germline V gives CDR1 SGHRS, CDR2 YFSETQ. This CDR3 is CASSSSGASYEQYF. CDR3 nucleotides: TGCGCCAGCAGCTCATCCGGGGCGTCCTACGAGCAGTACTTC.

The chain combines TRBV5-1 with TRBJ2-5; tentatively, D is TRBD2 (6 bases). CDR3 length: 14 residues. V was trimmed by 6 bases and J by 10 bases, leaving 22 bases between them. CDR1 is SGHRS and CDR2 is YFSETQ in the germline V gene. The CDR3 protein is CASKLKGSEGNQYF. CDR3 nucleotide sequence: TGCGCCAGCAAGCTGAAGGGTTCGGAGGGTAACCAGTACTTC.

This clone was seen a handful of times. V and J are TRBV11-1 and TRBJ2-3, with D perhaps TRBD2 (5 bases). Germline lookup yields CDR1 SGHAT and CDR2 FQDESV (reference sequence). With 5 bases removed from V and 3 bases from J, the gap between germline ends came to 12 bases. There are 14 residues in the CDR3. CDR3 sequence: CASSDGLYTDTQYF. The DNA for the CDR3 is TGTGCCAGCAGCGATGGACTCTATACAGATACGCAGTATTTT.

This chain connects TRBV28 to TRBJ2-7; D not certain. Germline CDR1 reads MDHEN; CDR2 reads SYDVKM. This CDR3 contains 15 residues. Between the trimmed V and J ends, which lost 4 bases and 2 bases, there was a span of 15 bases. The CDR3 coding sequence is TGTGCCAGCAGTTCCCTCTGGGCGGCGGCCTACGAGCAGTACTTC. Translating it yields CASSSLWAAAYEQYF.

V is TRBV6-8 and J is TRBJ2-5; D gene uncertain. V dropped 0 bases and J dropped 1 base, with 12 bases sitting between them. From germline, CDR1 is MNHGY and CDR2 SAAAGT. The CDR3 length is 16 residues. The CDR3, as DNA: TGTGCCAGCAGTTACTCTGTAGGTGAGACCCAAGAGACCCAGTACTTC. Its translation is CASSYSVGETQETQYF.

This clone is judged medium-sized (0.01 to 0.1%). CDR3 protein: CASSYGGLHGAFF. CDR3 sequence (DNA): TGTGCCAGCAGTTACGGGGGCCTCCACGGAGCTTTCTTT. This sequence joins TRBV6-8 and TRBJ1-1, with D tentatively TRBD1 (6 bases). The CDR3 covers 13 residues. Germline V gene sequence: CDR1 MNHGY, CDR2 SAAAGT. Trimming took 2 bases from V and 10 from J, leaving 14 bases between them.

This clone is medium-sized. This chain connects TRBV18 to TRBJ2-7; 8 bases match TRBD1. The CDR3 runs 13 residues. Looked up from germline, CDR1 is KGHSH and CDR2 is LQKENI. V dropped 4 bases and J dropped 4; count of bases not matched to a gene: 3. The CDR3 coding sequence is TGTGCCAGCTCACGGACAGGGCGGTACGAGCAGTACTTC. It codes for CASSRTGRYEQYF.